Listed here are 13 T cell receptor beta chains from one sample, sequenced in a study of shared clonotypes between healthy human individuals. Assay used: immunoSEQ multiplex PCR; TCRdb lists only in-frame clones, some missing. The top ten clones hold approximately 0.3% of a sample with a few hundred thousand clones, 90% to 98% of them seen once. Sequenced sample: memory CD8+ T cells sorted from blood. The subset is: CD45RO+ cells pooled with CCR7-negative TemRA cells. These receptors were obtained from a man younger than 40 in good health.

This chain uses TRBV28 with TRBJ2-7, with TRBD2 identical over 7 bases. In germline, CDR1 is MDHEN, CDR2 SYDVKM. The V gene end was trimmed by 6 bases and the J gene end by 0 bases; junction bases not matched to a gene: 8. The CDR3 covers 15 residues. CDR3 nucleotides: TGTGCCAGCAGCCTCGGGGGGACCCTCTCCTACGAGCAGTACTTC. As protein: CASSLGGTLSYEQYF. Full variable domain (remainder filled in from reference TRBV28 and TRBJ2-7): DVKVTQSSRYLVKRTGEKVFLECVQDMDHENMFWYRQDPGLGLRLIYFSYDVKMKEKGDIPEGYSVSREKKERFSLILESASTNQTSMYLCASSLGGTLSYEQYFGPGTRLTVT.

The chain joins TRBV11-2 to TRBJ1-1, with a weak D call TRBD1 (5 bases). Germline values: CDR1 SGHAT, CDR2 FQNNGV. Trimming took 5 bases from V and 8 from J, leaving 12 bases between them. This CDR3 region has 12 residues. CDR3 region: CASSPGGAEAFF. Written as DNA, the CDR3 is TGTGCCAGCAGCCCGGGGGGAGCGGAAGCTTTCTTT.

The chain employs TRBV30 and TRBJ2-7, with 13 bases lining up with TRBD2. Germline V CDR1 and CDR2: GTSNPN, SVGIG (reference sequence). Trimming at V came to 3 bases and at J to 7 bases, leaving 0 bases not matched to a gene. This CDR3 is built from 12 residues. The CDR3 DNA sequence: TGTGCCTGGAGGGGACTAGCGGGAGAGCAGTACTTC. Encoded protein: CAWRGLAGEQYF.

The chain carries TRBV28 and TRBJ1-5; D unclear. CDR3 length equals 14 residues. The V gene's germline CDR1 is MDHEN and CDR2 SYDVKM. V was cut by 1 base and J by 4 bases, with 8 bases left in between. The CDR3 loop reads CASSLSYGNQPQHF. DNA for the CDR3: TGTGCCAGCAGTTTATCGTACGGGAATCAGCCCCAGCATTTT.

This clone was seen once. This same CDR3 is encoded by further DNA sequences in the sample. The chain has TRBV5-1 and TRBJ2-1; 8 bases are shared with TRBD1. Germline CDR1 SGHRS, CDR2 YFSETQ. Losses at the gene ends were 2 bases for V and 1 base for J; bases not matched to a gene: 5. CDR3 length: 16 amino acids. This chain's CDR3 is CASSLGRTGSYNEQFF. CDR3 coding DNA: TGCGCCAGCAGCTTAGGGAGGACAGGGTCCTACAATGAGCAGTTCTTC.

The chain employs TRBV21-1 and TRBJ1-1; the table gives TRBD1 as D, unverified against the DNA. TRBV21-1 is marked as a pseudogene. The CDR3 is made up of 12 amino acids. CDR3 DNA sequence: TGTGCCGCCCGGACAGGGGGCACTGAAGCTTTCTTT. It specifies CAARTGGTEAFF.

For this clone: Sequence at one end of the junction differs from germline and may be a read error. The chain has TRBV7-7 and TRBJ2-5; 8 bases fit TRBD1. From germline, CDR1 is SSHAT and CDR2 FNYEAQ (reference sequence). There are 15 residues in the CDR3. The CDR3, as DNA: TGTGCTAGCAGCAAACAACAGGGGGTACCTGAGACCCAGTACTTC. Translation gives CASSKQQGVPETQYF. Together with reference TRBV7-7 and TRBJ2-5, the CDR3 gives the full variable domain: GAGVSQSPRYKVTKRGQDVTLRCDPISSHATLYWYQQALGQGPEFLTYFNYEAQPDKSGLPSDRFSAERPEGSISTLTIQRTEQRDSAMYRCASSKQQGVPETQYFGPGTRLLVL.

This chain links TRBV28 with TRBJ2-5; 9 bases agree with TRBD2. The CDR3 is 17 amino acids. V gave up 1 base and J gave up 1 base; unmatched junction bases: 7. The V gene's germline CDR1 is MDHEN and CDR2 SYDVKM. CDR3 residues: CASSLSSLAGPQETQYF. The CDR3 bases are TGTGCCAGCAGTTTATCATCACTAGCGGGCCCCCAAGAGACCCAGTACTTC. The variable domain in full, with the rest retrieved from reference TRBV28 and TRBJ2-5, is DVKVTQSSRYLVKRTGEKVFLECVQDMDHENMFWYRQDPGLGLRLIYFSYDVKMKEKGDIPEGYSVSREKKERFSLILESASTNQTSMYLCASSLSSLAGPQETQYFGPGTRLLVL.

V is TRBV4-1 and J is TRBJ2-1, with D perhaps TRBD1 (5 bases). The germline gives CDR1 MGHRA, CDR2 YSYEKL. The V gene lost 1 base and the J gene lost 6 bases, with 16 bases spanning the gap. The CDR3 is 16 residues long. For the CDR3, the DNA is TGCGCCAGCAGCCAAGTTGGCAGGGAATCCCTCAATGAGCAGTTCTTC. This gives the protein CASSQVGRESLNEQFF.

The rearrangement links TRBV19 to TRBJ1-4; D gene uncertain. Germline V gives CDR1 LNHDA, CDR2 SQIVND (reference sequence). V lost 5 bases and J 5 bases, leaving 12 bases between the germline ends. This CDR3 contains 14 residues. CDR3 DNA: TGTGCCAGTAGTTTCAAGGAGCGGAATGAAAAACTGTTTTTT. This sequence encodes CASSFKERNEKLFF.

This rearrangement joins TRBV7-2 to TRBJ2-1, with 9 bases identical to TRBD2. The germline gives CDR1 SGHTA, CDR2 FQGNSA. The J segment lost 0 bases and the V segment lost 2 bases, leaving 11 bases of the junction unmatched. This CDR3 is built from 19 residues. CDR3 nucleotides: TGTGCCAGCAGCTTACCCGCTAGCGGGACCCCTAGCTCCTACAATGAGCAGTTCTTC. Amino acids: CASSLPASGTPSSYNEQFF.

The chain couples TRBV28 to TRBJ2-6; 7 nucleotides line up with TRBD1. V lost 6 bases to trimming and J lost 4 bases; unmatched junction nucleotides: 6. The germline CDR1 and CDR2 sequences are MDHEN and SYDVKM. The CDR3 totals 15 residues. CDR3: CASRLQGTGANVLTF. The CDR3, as DNA: TGTGCCAGCAGGCTACAGGGGACCGGGGCCAACGTCCTGACTTTC.

The J gene is TRBJ2-2, the V gene TRBV2; 10 bases align to TRBD2. V was pared by 6 bases and J by 8 bases, with 0 bases of the junction left unmatched. The CDR3 covers 12 residues. Per germline, CDR1 SNHLY and CDR2 FYNNEI. The chain's CDR3 is CASRLAGGELFF. As DNA, the CDR3 is TGTGCCAGCAGACTAGCGGGAGGGGAGCTGTTTTTT.